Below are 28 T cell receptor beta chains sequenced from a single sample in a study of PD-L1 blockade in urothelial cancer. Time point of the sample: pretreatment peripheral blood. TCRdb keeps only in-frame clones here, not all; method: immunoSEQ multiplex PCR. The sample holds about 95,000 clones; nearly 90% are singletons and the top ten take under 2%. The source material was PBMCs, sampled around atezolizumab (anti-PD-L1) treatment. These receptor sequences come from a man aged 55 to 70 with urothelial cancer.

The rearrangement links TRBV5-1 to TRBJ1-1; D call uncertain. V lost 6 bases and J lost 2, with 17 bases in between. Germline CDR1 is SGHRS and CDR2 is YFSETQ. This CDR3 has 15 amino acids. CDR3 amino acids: CASTPNAPGNTEAFF. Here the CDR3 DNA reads TGCGCCAGCACCCCAAACGCCCCGGGTAACACTGAAGCTTTCTTT. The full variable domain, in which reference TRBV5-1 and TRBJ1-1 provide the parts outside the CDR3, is KAGVTQTPRYLIKTRGQQVTLSCSPISGHRSVSWYQQTPGQGLQFLFEYFSETQRNKGNFPGRFSGRQFSNSRSEMNVSTLELGDSALYLCASTPNAPGNTEAFFGQGTRLTVV.

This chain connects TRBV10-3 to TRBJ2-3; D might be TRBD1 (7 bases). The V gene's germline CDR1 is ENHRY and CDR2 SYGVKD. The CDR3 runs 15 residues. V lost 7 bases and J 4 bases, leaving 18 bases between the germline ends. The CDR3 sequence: CAITSQGGGADTQYF. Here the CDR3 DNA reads TGTGCCATCACATCCCAGGGGGGTGGCGCAGATACGCAGTATTTT.

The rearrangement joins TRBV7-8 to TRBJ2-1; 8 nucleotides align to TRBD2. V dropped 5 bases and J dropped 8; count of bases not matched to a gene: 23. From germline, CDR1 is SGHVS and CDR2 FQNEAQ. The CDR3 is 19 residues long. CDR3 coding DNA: TGTGCCAGCAGCCGTTTAGGGACCGCCGGGACTAGAGTAGGGGATGAGCAGTTCTTC. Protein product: CASSRLGTAGTRVGDEQFF.

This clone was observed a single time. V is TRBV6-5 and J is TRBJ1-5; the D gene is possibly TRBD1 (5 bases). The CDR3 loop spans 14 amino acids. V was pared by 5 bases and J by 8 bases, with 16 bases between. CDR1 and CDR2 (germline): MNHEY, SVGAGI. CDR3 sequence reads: CASSADSWNKPQHF. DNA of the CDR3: TGTGCCAGCAGTGCCGACAGTTGGAATAAGCCCCAGCATTTT.

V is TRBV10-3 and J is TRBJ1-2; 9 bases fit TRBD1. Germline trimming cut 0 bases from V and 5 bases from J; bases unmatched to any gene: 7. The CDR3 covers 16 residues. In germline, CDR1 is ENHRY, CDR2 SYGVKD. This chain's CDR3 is CAISESADRGKYGYTF. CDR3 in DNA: TGTGCCATCAGTGAGTCGGCGGACAGGGGAAAATATGGCTACACCTTC.

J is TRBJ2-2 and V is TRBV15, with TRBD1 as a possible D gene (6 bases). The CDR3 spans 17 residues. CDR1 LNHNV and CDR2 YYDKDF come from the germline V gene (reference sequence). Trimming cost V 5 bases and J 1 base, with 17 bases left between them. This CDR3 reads CATSPPALTGNTGELFF. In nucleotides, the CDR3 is TGTGCCACCAGCCCGCCCGCATTGACAGGGAACACCGGGGAGCTGTTTTTT.

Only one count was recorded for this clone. CDR3 nucleotide sequence: TGTGCCAGCAGCGAACAGGGGGCGAGTGAAAAACTGTTTTTT. Amino acid sequence: CASSEQGASEKLFF. This chain links TRBV6-5 with TRBJ1-4; 9 bases map to TRBD1. J was trimmed by 7 bases and V by 6 bases; bases with no gene match: 6. The CDR3 totals 14 residues. CDR1 is MNHEY, CDR2 SVGAGI, per germline.

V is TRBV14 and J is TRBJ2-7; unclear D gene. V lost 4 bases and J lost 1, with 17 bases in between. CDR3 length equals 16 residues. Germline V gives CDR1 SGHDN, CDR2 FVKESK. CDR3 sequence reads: CASSPGIVSWSYEQYF. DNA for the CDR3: TGTGCCAGCAGCCCAGGTATAGTCTCATGGTCCTACGAGCAGTACTTC.

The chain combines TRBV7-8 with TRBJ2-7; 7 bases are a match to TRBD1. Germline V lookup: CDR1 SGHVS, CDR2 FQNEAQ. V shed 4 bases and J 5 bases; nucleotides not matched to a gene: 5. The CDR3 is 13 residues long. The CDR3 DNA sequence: TGTGCCAGCAGCTCCGACAGGGAACACGAGCAGTACTTC. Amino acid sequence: CASSSDREHEQYF.

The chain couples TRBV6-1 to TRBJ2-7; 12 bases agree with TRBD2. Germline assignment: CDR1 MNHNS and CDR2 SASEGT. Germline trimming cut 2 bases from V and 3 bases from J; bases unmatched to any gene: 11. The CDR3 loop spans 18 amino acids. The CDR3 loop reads CASSEKRTSGNFGYEQYF. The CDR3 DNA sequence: TGTGCCAGCAGTGAAAAACGGACTAGCGGGAATTTTGGCTACGAGCAGTACTTC.

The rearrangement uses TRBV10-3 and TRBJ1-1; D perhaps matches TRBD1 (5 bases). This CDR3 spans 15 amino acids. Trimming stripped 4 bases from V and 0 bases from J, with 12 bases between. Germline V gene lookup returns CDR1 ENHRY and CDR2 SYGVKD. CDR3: CAISVGGYLNTEAFF. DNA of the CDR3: TGTGCCATCAGTGTTGGGGGGTATTTGAACACTGAAGCTTTCTTT.

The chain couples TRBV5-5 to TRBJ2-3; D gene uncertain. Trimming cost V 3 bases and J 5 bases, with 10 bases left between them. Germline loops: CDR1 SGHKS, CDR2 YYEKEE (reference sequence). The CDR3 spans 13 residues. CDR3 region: CASSSISGDTQYF. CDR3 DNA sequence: TGTGCCAGCAGCTCGATTTCAGGAGATACGCAGTATTTT.

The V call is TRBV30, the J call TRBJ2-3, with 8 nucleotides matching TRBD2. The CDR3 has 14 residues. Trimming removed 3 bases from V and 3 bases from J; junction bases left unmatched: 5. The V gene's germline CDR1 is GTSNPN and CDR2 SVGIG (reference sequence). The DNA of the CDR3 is TGTGCCTGGAGAGTGAGCGGGGGAACAGATACGCAGTATTTT. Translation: CAWRVSGGTDTQYF. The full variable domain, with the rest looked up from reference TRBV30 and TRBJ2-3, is SQTIHQWPATLVQPVGSPLSLECTVEGTSNPNLYWYRQAAGRGLQLLFYSVGIGQISSEVPQNLSASRPQDRQFILSSKKLLLSDSGFYLCAWRVSGGTDTQYFGPGTRLTVL.

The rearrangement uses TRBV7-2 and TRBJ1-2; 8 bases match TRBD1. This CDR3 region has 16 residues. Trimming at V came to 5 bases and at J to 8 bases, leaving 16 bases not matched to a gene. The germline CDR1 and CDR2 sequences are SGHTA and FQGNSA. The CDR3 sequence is CASSPHRTGPSEGYTF. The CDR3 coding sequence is TGTGCCAGCAGCCCTCACCGGACAGGGCCCTCCGAGGGCTACACCTTC.

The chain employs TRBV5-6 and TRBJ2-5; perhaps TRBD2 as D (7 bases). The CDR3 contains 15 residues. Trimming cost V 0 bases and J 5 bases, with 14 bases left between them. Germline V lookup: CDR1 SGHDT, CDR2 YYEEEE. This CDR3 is CASSLARGGGETQYF. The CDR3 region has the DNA TGTGCCAGCAGCTTGGCCCGGGGAGGGGGGGAGACCCAGTACTTC.

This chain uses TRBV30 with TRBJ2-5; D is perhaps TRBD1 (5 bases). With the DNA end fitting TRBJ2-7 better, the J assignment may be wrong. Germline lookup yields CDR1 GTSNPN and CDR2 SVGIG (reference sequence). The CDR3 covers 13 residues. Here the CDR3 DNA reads TGTGCCTGGAGTGTGGGGCAGAGATACGAGCAGTACTTC. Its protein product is CAWSVGQRYEQYF.

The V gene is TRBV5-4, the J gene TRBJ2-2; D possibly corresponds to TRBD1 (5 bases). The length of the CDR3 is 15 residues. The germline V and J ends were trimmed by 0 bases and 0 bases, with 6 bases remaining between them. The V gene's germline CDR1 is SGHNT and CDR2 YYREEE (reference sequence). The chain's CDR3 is CASSLGRANTGELFF. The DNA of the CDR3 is TGTGCCAGCAGCTTGGGCAGGGCGAACACCGGGGAGCTGTTTTTT.

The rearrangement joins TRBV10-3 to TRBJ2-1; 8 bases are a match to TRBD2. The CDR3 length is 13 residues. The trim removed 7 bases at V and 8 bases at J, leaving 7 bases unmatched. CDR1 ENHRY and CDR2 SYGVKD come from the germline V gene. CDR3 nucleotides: TGTGCCATCAAGCCGGGAGCGGGAGATGAGCAGTTCTTC. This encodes CAIKPGAGDEQFF.

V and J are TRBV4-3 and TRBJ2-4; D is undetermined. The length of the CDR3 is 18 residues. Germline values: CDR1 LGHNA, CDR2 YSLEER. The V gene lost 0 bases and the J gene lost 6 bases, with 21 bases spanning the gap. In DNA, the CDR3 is TGCGCCAGCAGCCAAGATCTAACCCCCGCCGAAGGCGGAAACATTCAGTACTTC. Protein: CASSQDLTPAEGGNIQYF.

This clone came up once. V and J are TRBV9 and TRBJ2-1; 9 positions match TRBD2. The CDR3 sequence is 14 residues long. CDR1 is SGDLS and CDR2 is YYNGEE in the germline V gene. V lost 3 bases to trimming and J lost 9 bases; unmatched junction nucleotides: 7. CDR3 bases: TGTGCCAGCAGCGAGACTAGCGGCCCCACTGAGCAGTTCTTC. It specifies CASSETSGPTEQFF. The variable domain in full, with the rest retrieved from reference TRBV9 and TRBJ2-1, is DSGVTQTPKHLITATGQRVTLRCSPRSGDLSVYWYQQSLDQGLQFLIQYYNGEERAKGNILERFSAQQFPDLHSELNLSSLELGDSALYFCASSETSGPTEQFFGPGTRLTVL.

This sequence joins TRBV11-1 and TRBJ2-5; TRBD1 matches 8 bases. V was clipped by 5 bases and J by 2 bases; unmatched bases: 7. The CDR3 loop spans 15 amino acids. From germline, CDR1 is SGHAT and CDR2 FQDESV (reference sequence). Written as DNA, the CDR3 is TGTGCCAGCAGCCTGGACAGGGCGTTTCAAGAGACCCAGTACTTC. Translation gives CASSLDRAFQETQYF.

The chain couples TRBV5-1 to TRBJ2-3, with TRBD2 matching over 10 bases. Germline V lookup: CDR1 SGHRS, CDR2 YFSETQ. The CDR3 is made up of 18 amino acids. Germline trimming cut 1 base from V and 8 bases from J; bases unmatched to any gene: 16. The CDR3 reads CASSLIERLAGLSATQYF. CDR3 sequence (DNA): TGCGCCAGCAGCTTGATTGAGAGACTAGCGGGCCTATCGGCTACGCAGTATTTT.

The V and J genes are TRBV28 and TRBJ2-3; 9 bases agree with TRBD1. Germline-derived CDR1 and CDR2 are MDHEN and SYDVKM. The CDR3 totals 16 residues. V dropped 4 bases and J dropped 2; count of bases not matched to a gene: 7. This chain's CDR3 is CASSSGPQGATDTQYF. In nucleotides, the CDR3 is TGTGCCAGCAGTTCCGGGCCACAGGGGGCCACAGATACGCAGTATTTT.

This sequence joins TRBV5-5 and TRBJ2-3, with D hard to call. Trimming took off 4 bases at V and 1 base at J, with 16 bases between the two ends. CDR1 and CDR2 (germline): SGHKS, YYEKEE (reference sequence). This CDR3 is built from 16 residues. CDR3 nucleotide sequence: TGTGCCAGCAGCAGATACTCATATCAGGGCACAGATACGCAGTATTTT. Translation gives CASSRYSYQGTDTQYF.

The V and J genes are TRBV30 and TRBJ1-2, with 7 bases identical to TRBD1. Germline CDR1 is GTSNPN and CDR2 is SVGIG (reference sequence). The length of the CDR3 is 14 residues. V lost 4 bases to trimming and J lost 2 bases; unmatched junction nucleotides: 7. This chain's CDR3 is CAWTRQGVNYGYTF. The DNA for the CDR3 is TGTGCCTGGACTCGTCAGGGGGTGAACTATGGCTACACCTTC.

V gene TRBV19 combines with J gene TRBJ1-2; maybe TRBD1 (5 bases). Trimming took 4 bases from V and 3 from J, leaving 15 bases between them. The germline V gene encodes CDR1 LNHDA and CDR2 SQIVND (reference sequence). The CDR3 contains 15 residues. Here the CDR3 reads CASSTPGYEDYGYTF. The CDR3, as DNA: TGTGCCAGTAGTACCCCAGGGTATGAGGACTATGGCTACACCTTC.

The CDR3 sequence: CASSLARTGYPYEQYF. The CDR3, as DNA: TGTGCCAGCAGCTTAGCGAGAACAGGGTATCCCTACGAGCAGTACTTC. This sequence joins TRBV7-2 and TRBJ2-7; possible D gene TRBD1, 6 bases. Germline V lookup: CDR1 SGHTA, CDR2 FQGNSA. Trimming removed 0 bases from V and 2 bases from J, with 14 bases in between. The CDR3 runs to 16 residues.

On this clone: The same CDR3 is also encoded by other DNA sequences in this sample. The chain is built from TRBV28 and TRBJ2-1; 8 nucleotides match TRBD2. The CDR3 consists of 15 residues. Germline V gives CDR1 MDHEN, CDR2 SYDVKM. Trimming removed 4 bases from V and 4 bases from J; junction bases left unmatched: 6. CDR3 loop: CASSSAGVSYNEQFF. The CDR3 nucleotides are TGTGCCAGCAGTTCAGCGGGAGTTTCGTACAATGAGCAGTTCTTC. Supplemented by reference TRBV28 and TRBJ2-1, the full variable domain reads DVKVTQSSRYLVKRTGEKVFLECVQDMDHENMFWYRQDPGLGLRLIYFSYDVKMKEKGDIPEGYSVSREKKERFSLILESASTNQTSMYLCASSSAGVSYNEQFFGPGTRLTVL.